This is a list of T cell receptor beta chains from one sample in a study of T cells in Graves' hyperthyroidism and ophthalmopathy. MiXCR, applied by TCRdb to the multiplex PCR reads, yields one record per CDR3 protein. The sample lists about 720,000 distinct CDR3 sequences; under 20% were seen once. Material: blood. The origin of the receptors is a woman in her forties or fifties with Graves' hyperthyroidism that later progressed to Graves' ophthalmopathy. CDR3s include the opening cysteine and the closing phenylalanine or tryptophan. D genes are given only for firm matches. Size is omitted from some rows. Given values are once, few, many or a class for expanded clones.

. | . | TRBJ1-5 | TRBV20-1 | CSANRRSNQPQHF | TGCAGTGCTAACCGACGCAGTAATCAGCCCCAGCATTTT
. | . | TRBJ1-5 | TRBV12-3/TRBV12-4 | CASSLGAQVNQPQHF | TGTGCCAGCAGTTTAGGGGCTCAGGTCAATCAGCCCCAGCATTTT
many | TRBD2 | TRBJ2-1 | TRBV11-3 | CASSSISSGEQFF | TGTGCCAGCAGCTCTATCTCTAGCGGTGAGCAGTTCTTC
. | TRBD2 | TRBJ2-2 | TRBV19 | CASRTSANTGELFF | TGTGCCAGTAGAACTAGCGCGAACACCGGGGAGCTGTTTTTT
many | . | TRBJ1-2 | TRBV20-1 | CSAMPDTPLNYGYTF | TGCAGTGCTATGCCGGACACCCCGCTTAACTATGGCTACACCTTC
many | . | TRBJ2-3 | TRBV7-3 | CASSLGPTDTQYF | TGTGCCAGCAGCTTAGGCCCCACAGATACGCAGTATTTT
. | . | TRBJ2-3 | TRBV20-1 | CSARAPYSTDTQYF | TGCAGTGCTAGAGCTCCGTACAGTACAGATACGCAGTATTTT
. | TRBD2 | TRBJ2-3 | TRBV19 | CASSPRRLAGAWSAQYF | TGTGCCAGTAGTCCCCGCAGACTAGCGGGGGCCTGGTCGGCGCAGTATTTT
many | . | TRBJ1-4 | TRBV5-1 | CASSLVPGDANEKLFF | TGCGCCAGCAGCTTGGTCCCAGGGGACGCTAATGAAAAACTGTTTTTT
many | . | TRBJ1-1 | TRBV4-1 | CASSQGGRANTEAFF | TGCGCCAGCAGCCAAGGTGGCAGAGCGAACACTGAAGCTTTCTTT
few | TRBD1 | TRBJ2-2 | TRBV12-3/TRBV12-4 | CASSRWTGGNTALFF | TGTGCCAGCAGTCGCTGGACAGGGGGCAATACGGCGCTGTTTTTT
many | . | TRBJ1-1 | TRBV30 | CAWSPPRVMDTEAFF | TGTGCCTGGAGTCCCCCCCGGGTGATGGACACTGAAGCTTTCTTT
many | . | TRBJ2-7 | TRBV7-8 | CASSPMRQNYEQYF | TGTGCCAGCAGCCCCATGAGACAAAACTACGAGCAGTACTTC
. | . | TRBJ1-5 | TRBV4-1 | CASSQDRTGVSNQPQHF | TGCGCCAGCAGCCAAGATCGTACGGGGGTTAGCAATCAGCCCCAGCATTTT
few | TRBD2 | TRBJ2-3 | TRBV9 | CASSVESSGGQYF | TGTGCCAGCAGCGTAGAGTCTAGCGGGGGGCAGTATTTT
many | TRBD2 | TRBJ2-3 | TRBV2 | CASSDGTSGGILTDTQYF | TGTGCCAGCAGCGACGGGACTAGCGGGGGGATACTCACAGATACGCAGTATTTT
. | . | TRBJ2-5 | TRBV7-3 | CASSLTTRPQETQYF | TGTGCCAGCAGCTTAACGACTAGACCTCAAGAGACCCAGTACTTC
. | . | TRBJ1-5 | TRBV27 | CASRIGTRGGQPQHF | TGTGCCAGCAGGATAGGGACAAGGGGGGGACAGCCCCAGCATTTT
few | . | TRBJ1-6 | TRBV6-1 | CASSDHWAGSPLHF | TGTGCCAGCAGTGATCATTGGGCAGGTTCACCCCTCCACTTT
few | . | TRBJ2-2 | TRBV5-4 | CASSLFSTGELFF | TGTGCCAGCAGCTTGTTTAGCACCGGGGAGCTGTTTTTT
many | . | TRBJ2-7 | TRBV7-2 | CASSLARTATYEQYF | TGTGCCAGCAGCTTAGCCCGGACAGCCACCTACGAGCAGTACTTC
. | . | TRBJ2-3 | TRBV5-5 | CASSALKGGDTQYF | TGTGCCAGCAGCGCCCTAAAGGGGGGGGATACGCAGTATTTT
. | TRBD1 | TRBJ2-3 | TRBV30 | CAWRTGVITDTQYF | TGTGCCTGGCGGACAGGGGTGATCACAGATACGCAGTATTTT
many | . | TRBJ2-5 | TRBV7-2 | CASSLMETIGETQYF | TGTGCCAGCAGCTTAATGGAGACAATAGGAGAGACCCAGTACTTC
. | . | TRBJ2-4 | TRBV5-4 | CASSWSGAKNIQYF | TGTGCCAGCAGCTGGTCCGGGGCCAAAAACATTCAGTACTTC
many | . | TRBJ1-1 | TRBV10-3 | CAITSTANTEAFF | TGTGCCATCACTTCGACAGCGAACACTGAAGCTTTCTTT
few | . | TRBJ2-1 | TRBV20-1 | CSARDSASNNEQFF | TGCAGTGCTAGAGATAGTGCCTCCAACAATGAGCAGTTCTTC
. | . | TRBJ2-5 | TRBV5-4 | CASSHAGNEETQYF | TGTGCCAGCAGCCACGCCGGCAACGAAGAGACCCAGTACTTC
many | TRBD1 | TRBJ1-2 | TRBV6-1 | CASSTDRGITYGYTF | TGTGCCAGCAGTACGGACAGGGGCATAACCTATGGCTACACCTTC
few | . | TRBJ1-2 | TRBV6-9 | CASSLVGNNGYTF | TGTGCCAGCAGTTTAGTGGGGAACAATGGCTACACCTTC
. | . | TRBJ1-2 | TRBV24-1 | CATSDLRGYTF | TGTGCCACCAGTGATTTGAGAGGCTACACCTTC
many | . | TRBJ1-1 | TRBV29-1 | CSVAIGRAEAFF | TGCAGCGTTGCGATAGGGAGGGCTGAAGCTTTCTTT
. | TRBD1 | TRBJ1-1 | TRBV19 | CASSIRPGGAGNTEAFF | TGTGCCAGTAGTATCCGACCAGGGGGCGCGGGGAACACTGAAGCTTTCTTT
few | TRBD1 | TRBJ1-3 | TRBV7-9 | CASSPRTGRTDF | TGTGCCAGCAGCCCCCGGACAGGACGGACGGATTTT
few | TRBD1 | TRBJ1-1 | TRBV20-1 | CSASQTGPEAFF | TGCAGTGCTAGCCAGACAGGGCCTGAAGCTTTCTTT
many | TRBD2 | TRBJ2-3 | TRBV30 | CAWRGPLAGWGTDTQYF | TGTGCCTGGAGAGGCCCACTAGCGGGATGGGGCACAGATACGCAGTATTTT
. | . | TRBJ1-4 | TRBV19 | CASSSRGNEKLFF | TGTGCCAGTAGTAGCAGAGGTAATGAAAAACTGTTTTTT